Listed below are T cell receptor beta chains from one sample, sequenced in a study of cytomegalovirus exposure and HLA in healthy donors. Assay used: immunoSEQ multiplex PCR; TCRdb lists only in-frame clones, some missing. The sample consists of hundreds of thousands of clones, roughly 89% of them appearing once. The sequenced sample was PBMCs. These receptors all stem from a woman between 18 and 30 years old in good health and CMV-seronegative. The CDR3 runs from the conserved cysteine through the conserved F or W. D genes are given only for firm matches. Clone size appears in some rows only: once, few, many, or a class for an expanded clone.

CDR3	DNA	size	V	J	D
CAWSAGNTEAFF	TGTGCCTGGAGTGCGGGGAACACTGAAGCTTTCTTT	-	TRBV30	TRBJ1-1	-
CASRLEGGEQYF	TGTGCCAGCAGGCTGGAAGGAGGCGAGCAGTACTTC	-	TRBV27	TRBJ2-7	-
CATSRTKFGAINEQFF	TGTGCCACCAGCAGAACCAAGTTCGGAGCAATCAATGAGCAGTTCTTC	-	TRBV15	TRBJ2-1	-
CASRTGGEEGYTF	TGTGCCAGCAGGACCGGAGGGGAGGAGGGCTACACCTTC	few	TRBV6-6	TRBJ1-2	-
CASSQQTGGRRKLFF	TGCGCCAGCAGCCAACAAACCGGGGGGAGGCGAAAACTGTTTTTT	-	TRBV4-1	TRBJ1-4	-
CASSQPTSGGAYEQYF	TGCGCCAGCAGCCAACCGACTAGCGGGGGGGCCTACGAGCAGTACTTC	-	TRBV4-1	TRBJ2-7	TRBD2
CASSLQGTDTQYF	TGCGCCAGCAGCTTGCAGGGCACAGATACGCAGTATTTT	-	TRBV5-1	TRBJ2-3	-
CAWSGQGQNTEAFF	TGTGCCTGGAGTGGACAGGGACAAAACACTGAAGCTTTCTTT	once	TRBV30	TRBJ1-1	TRBD1
CASNSDRGLLNEKLFF	TGTGCCAGCAATTCGGACAGGGGGTTGCTTAACGAAAAACTGTTTTTT	-	TRBV28	TRBJ1-4	TRBD1
CASSLGQSYEQYF	TGTGCCAGCAGTTTAGGACAGTCCTACGAGCAGTACTTC	few	TRBV27	TRBJ2-7	-
CATGTSERETQYF	TGTGCCACCGGGACTAGCGAACGAGAGACCCAGTACTTC	few	TRBV10-3	TRBJ2-5	TRBD2
CASREGRGTDTQYF	TGTGCCAGCAGGGAGGGCAGGGGGACAGATACGCAGTATTTT	-	TRBV2	TRBJ2-3	-
CASSPLVVAVNEAFF	TGTGCCAGCAGCCCGCTCGTAGTAGCAGTGAATGAAGCTTTCTTT	-	TRBV5-6	TRBJ1-1	-
CASSVSGTSGYEQYF	TGTGCCAGCAGCGTCTCCGGGACTAGCGGCTACGAGCAGTACTTC	-	TRBV7-3	TRBJ2-7	TRBD2
CASSERATYEQYF	TGTGCCAGCAGTGAGCGGGCTACCTACGAGCAGTACTTC	once	TRBV2	TRBJ2-7	-
CASFSGSGDAGELFF	TGTGCCAGTTTTAGCGGGAGTGGCGACGCCGGGGAGCTGTTTTTT	-	TRBV25-1	TRBJ2-2	TRBD2
CASSESGAGTDTQYF	TGCGCCAGCAGTGAGTCTGGAGCGGGGACAGATACGCAGTATTTT	-	TRBV10-1	TRBJ2-3	TRBD2
CARRPGQGSTEAFF	TGTGCCAGAAGACCGGGACAGGGGTCAACTGAAGCTTTCTTT	-	TRBV6-5	TRBJ1-1	TRBD1
CASSQSPTSKHYNEQFF	TGCGCCAGCAGTCAATCTCCGACTAGTAAGCATTACAATGAGCAGTTCTTC	once	TRBV23-1	TRBJ2-1	-
CASSEALAGAGDTQYF	TGTGCCAGCAGTGAAGCCCTAGCGGGGGCGGGAGATACGCAGTATTTT	-	TRBV2	TRBJ2-3	TRBD2
CASSSPRLAGSSYEQYF	TGTGCCAGCAGTTCTCCCCGACTAGCGGGGAGCTCCTACGAGCAGTACTTC	-	TRBV27	TRBJ2-7	TRBD2
CASSQEALRDSNQPQHF	TGTGCCAGCAGCCAAGAGGCGCTCAGGGATAGCAATCAGCCCCAGCATTTT	few	TRBV4-2	TRBJ1-5	-
CASSYSTPGELFF	TGTGCCAGCAGTTACTCGACACCCGGGGAGCTGTTTTTT	-	TRBV6-5	TRBJ2-2	-
CASSLTGGNDGYTF	TGTGCCAGCAGCTTAACAGGGGGAAACGATGGCTACACCTTC	-	TRBV7-8	TRBJ1-2	TRBD1
CASGGQDRGGGELFF	TGTGCCAGCGGAGGTCAAGACAGGGGCGGCGGGGAGCTGTTTTTT	-	TRBV5-8	TRBJ2-2	TRBD1
CASSLAGSTGELFF	TGTGCCAGCAGCTTAGCTGGGAGCACCGGGGAGCTGTTTTTT	-	TRBV7-3	TRBJ2-2	-
CASSESSGPRVDNEQFF	TGTGCCAGCAGCGAGTCCTCAGGGCCCCGAGTGGACAATGAGCAGTTCTTC	-	TRBV5-6	TRBJ2-1	-
CASSPGYSNQPQHF	TGCGCCAGCAGCCCAGGCTATAGCAATCAGCCCCAGCATTTT	-	TRBV5-1	TRBJ1-5	-
CAIGQAHTEAFF	TGTGCCATCGGGCAGGCCCACACTGAAGCTTTCTTT	-	TRBV10-3	TRBJ1-1	-
CASSLTSGVSPNEQYF	TGTGCCAGCAGTTTAACTTCGGGGGTCAGCCCCAACGAGCAGTACTTC	few	TRBV27	TRBJ2-7	-
CSVASRSYNEQFF	TGCAGCGTTGCATCCAGATCCTACAATGAGCAGTTCTTC	-	TRBV29-1	TRBJ2-1	-
CASSQDPVGGADEQYF	TGCGCCAGCAGCCAAGATCCGGTCGGGGGGGCCGACGAGCAGTACTTC	-	TRBV4-1	TRBJ2-7	TRBD2
CASSNRDRGAEAFF	TGTGCCAGCAGTAACCGGGACAGGGGCGCTGAAGCTTTCTTT	-	TRBV2	TRBJ1-1	TRBD1
CASSQDRLAGGQETQYF	TGCGCCAGCAGCCAAGATCGGCTAGCGGGGGGGCAAGAGACCCAGTACTTC	once	TRBV4-1	TRBJ2-5	TRBD2
CASSERTGGMKTQYF	TGTGCCAGCAGTGAACGGACAGGGGGCATGAAGACCCAGTACTTC	-	TRBV2	TRBJ2-5	TRBD1
CASSLAWTAEAFF	TGTGCCAGCAGCTTGGCATGGACAGCTGAAGCTTTCTTT	-	TRBV5-6	TRBJ1-1	-
CASSIARALNSPLHF	TGTGCCAGTAGTATTGCGAGGGCTCTCAATTCACCCCTCCACTTT	-	TRBV19	TRBJ1-6	-
CASSDKVPDSYGYTF	TGTGCCAGCAGTGATAAAGTCCCGGACAGCTATGGCTACACCTTC	-	TRBV6-1	TRBJ1-2	-
CASSLGSQETQYF	TGCGCCAGCAGCTTGGGCAGCCAAGAGACCCAGTACTTC	-	TRBV5-1	TRBJ2-5	-
CASSSPRGSGGDTQYF	TGTGCCAGCAGCTCTCCCCGGGGTAGCGGGGGAGATACGCAGTATTTT	-	TRBV5-4	TRBJ2-3	TRBD2
CASSPGGTSIVPRDTQYF	TGTGCCAGCAGCCCGGGGGGGACTAGTATTGTTCCGCGGGATACGCAGTATTTT	-	TRBV9	TRBJ2-3	TRBD2
CASSEKGQGNHEQFF	TGCGCCAGCAGTGAGAAGGGACAGGGTAACCATGAGCAGTTCTTC	once	TRBV10-1	TRBJ2-1	TRBD1
CASSFLRAGGYEQFF	TGTGCCAGCAGTTTTCTTAGGGCAGGAGGGTATGAGCAGTTCTTC	-	TRBV27	TRBJ2-1	-
CASSWVGAGANYEQYF	TGTGCCAGCAGTTGGGTAGGGGCAGGAGCTAACTACGAGCAGTACTTC	-	TRBV27	TRBJ2-7	-